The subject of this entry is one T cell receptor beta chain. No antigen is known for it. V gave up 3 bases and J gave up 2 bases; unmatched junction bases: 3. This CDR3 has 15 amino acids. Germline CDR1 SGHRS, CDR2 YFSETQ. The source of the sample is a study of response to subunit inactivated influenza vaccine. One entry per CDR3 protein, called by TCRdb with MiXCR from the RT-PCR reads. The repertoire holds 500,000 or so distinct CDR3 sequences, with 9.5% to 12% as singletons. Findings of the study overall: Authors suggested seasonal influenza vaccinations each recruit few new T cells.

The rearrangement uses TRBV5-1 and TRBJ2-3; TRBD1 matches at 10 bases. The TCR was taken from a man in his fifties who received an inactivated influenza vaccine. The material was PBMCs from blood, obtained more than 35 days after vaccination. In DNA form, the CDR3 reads TGCGCCAGCAGCTCGGGACAGGGGATCACAGATACGCAGTATTTT. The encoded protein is CASSSGQGITDTQYF.